The clone carrying this TCR beta chain came up many times. Its target is unknown. CDR1 is MGHRA and CDR2 is YSYEKL in the germline V gene. This CDR3 spans 16 amino acids. V was pared by 0 bases and J by 1 base, with 12 bases between. This sample was taken from a study of molecular identifiers for immune sequencing clone quantification. Study-level findings and limits: Same-barcode identical TCR molecules could make highly expanded clones look smaller than they are.

Previously described methods with listed TCR primers produced the bulk TCR libraries. TCRdb independently ran MiXCR on the PCR reads; one entry per CDR3 protein. The data contain 75,000 to 95,000 distinct CDR3 sequences, around 27% of them singletons. Sorted naive CD8 T cells, roughly 17,000 to 1,100,000, were sequenced from 10%, 30% or 50% RNA. V usage is TRBV4-1 and J usage is TRBJ1-1; no reliable D call. What was sequenced was naive CD8+ T cells from blood, with Jurkat cell RNA spiked in. The sample's subset: FACS-sorted CD8+CD4-CCR7+CD45RA+ naive T cells. This clonotype was sampled from a human donor in good health. Some libraries in this study had Jurkat cell RNA spiked in. For the CDR3, the DNA is TGCGCCAGCAGCCAAGATATAAAACAGTCGAACACTGAAGCTTTCTTT. This codes for CASSQDIKQSNTEAFF.